This TCR beta chain was obtained from a study of shared clonotypes between healthy human individuals. Findings and caveats of the study: Limitation of the genetic and exposure-history diversity represented came from the few donors.

On this clone itself: The antigen remains undetermined.

Measured with immunoSEQ multiplex PCR; TCRdb has only the in-frame clones, and not every one. The sample carries about 510,000 clones, about 79% recorded once. The source material was PBMCs. The TCR sequence derives from a middle-aged woman in good health. Some clones in this sample may be carry-over from other donors' samples.

The CDR3 DNA follows: TGCAGCGTTGAAAGTACTAGCGGGAGTGGAGAGACCCAGTACTTC. Translation gives CSVESTSGSGETQYF. The chain recombines TRBV29-1 with TRBJ2-5; 11 nucleotides align to TRBD2. CDR3 length: 15 amino acids. V gave up 2 bases and J gave up 4 bases; unmatched junction bases: 6. Germline V gene lookup returns CDR1 SQVTM and CDR2 ANQGSEA. The whole variable domain, remainder taken from reference TRBV29-1 and TRBJ2-5, is SAVISQKPSRDICQRGTSLTIQCQVDSQVTMMFWYRQQPGQSLTLIATANQGSEATYESGFVIDKFPISRPNLTFSTLTVSNMSPEDSSIYLCSVESTSGSGETQYFGPGTRLLVL.